This T cell receptor (beta chain) came from a study of blood T cell repertoires in COVID-19. Study as a whole: Spain, Italy and the United States supplied samples that represented acute and convalescent COVID-19. From T cells, B-cell-depleted T cells, or PBMCs came the material, which was cDNA or gDNA.

The length of the CDR3 is 12 residues. V shed 7 bases and J shed 7 bases, with 16 bases lying between them. The V gene's germline CDR1 is SQVTM and CDR2 ANQGSEA. Per the authors' pipeline: Scientists estimated how many nucleated cells there were by amplifying reference gene primers. The method was immunoSEQ multiplex PCR; TCRdb's version includes in-frame clones alone and lacks a portion of them. V and J calls and clone size are given by that table; D and trimming were obtained from the DNA. Altogether 150,000 to 200,000 clones are present, about 88% being singletons, with the ten largest covering 1.9%.

The TCR comes from a young man who had recovered from COVID-19. The rearrangement uses TRBV29-1 and TRBJ1-1; no clear D. Sequencing was carried out using peripheral blood. The DNA for the CDR3 is TGCAGCGCACGGACGGGAACCCTTGAAGCTTTCTTT. It translates to CSARTGTLEAFF.